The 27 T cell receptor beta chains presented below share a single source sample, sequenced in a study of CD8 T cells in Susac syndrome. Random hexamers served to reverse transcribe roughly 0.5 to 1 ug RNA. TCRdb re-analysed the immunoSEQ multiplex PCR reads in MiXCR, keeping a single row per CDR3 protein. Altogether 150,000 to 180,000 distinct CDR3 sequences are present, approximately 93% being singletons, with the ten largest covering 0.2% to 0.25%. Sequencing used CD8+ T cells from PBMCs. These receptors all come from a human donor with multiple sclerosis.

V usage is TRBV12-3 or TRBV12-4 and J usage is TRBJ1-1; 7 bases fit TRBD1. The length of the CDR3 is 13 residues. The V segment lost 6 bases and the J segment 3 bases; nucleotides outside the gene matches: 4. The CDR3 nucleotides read TGTGCCAGCAGCACAGGGGCCTACACTGAAGCTTTCTTT. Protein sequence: CASSTGAYTEAFF.

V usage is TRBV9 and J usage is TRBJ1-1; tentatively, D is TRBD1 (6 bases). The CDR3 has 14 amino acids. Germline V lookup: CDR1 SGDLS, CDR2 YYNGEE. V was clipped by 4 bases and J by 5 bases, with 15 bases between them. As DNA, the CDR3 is TGTGCCAGCAGCAGCTATACAGGGAGTACTGAAGCTTTCTTT. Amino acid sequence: CASSSYTGSTEAFF.

This CDR3 is CASGHTSSDTQYF. The CDR3 nucleotides are TGTGCTAGTGGTCACACAAGCTCAGATACGCAGTATTTT. The chain carries TRBV12-5 and TRBJ2-3; D call uncertain. This CDR3 has 13 amino acids. Trimming cost V 5 bases and J 4 bases, with 10 bases left between them. Germline V gene lookup returns CDR1 LGHNT and CDR2 FRNRAP.

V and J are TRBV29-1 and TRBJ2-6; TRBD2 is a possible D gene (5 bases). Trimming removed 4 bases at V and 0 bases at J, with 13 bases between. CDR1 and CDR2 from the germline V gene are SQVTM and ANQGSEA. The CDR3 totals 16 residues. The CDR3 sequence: CSVVSGSPSGANVLTF. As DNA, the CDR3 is TGCAGCGTTGTTTCGGGGAGCCCCTCTGGGGCCAACGTCCTGACTTTC. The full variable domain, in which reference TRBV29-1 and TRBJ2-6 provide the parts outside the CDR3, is SAVISQKPSRDICQRGTSLTIQCQVDSQVTMMFWYRQQPGQSLTLIATANQGSEATYESGFVIDKFPISRPNLTFSTLTVSNMSPEDSSIYLCSVVSGSPSGANVLTFGAGSRLTVL.

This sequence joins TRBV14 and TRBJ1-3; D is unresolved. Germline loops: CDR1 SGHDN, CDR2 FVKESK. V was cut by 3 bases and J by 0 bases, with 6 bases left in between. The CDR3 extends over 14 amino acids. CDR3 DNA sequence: TGTGCCAGCAGCCAGGGAAGCTCTGGAAACACCATATATTTT. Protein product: CASSQGSSGNTIYF. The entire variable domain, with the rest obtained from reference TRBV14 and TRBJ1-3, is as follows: EAGVTQFPSHSVIEKGQTVTLRCDPISGHDNLYWYRRVMGKEIKFLLHFVKESKQDESGMPNNRFLAERTGGTYSTLKVQPAELEDSGVYFCASSQGSSGNTIYFGEGSWLTVV.

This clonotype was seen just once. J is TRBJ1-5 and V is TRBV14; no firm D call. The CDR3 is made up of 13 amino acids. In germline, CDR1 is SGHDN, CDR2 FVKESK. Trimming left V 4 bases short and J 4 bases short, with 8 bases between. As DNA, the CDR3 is TGTGCCAGCAGCCTTTCTCCAAATCAGCCCCAGCATTTT. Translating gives CASSLSPNQPQHF. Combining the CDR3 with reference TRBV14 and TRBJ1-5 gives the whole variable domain EAGVTQFPSHSVIEKGQTVTLRCDPISGHDNLYWYRRVMGKEIKFLLHFVKESKQDESGMPNNRFLAERTGGTYSTLKVQPAELEDSGVYFCASSLSPNQPQHFGDGTRLSIL.

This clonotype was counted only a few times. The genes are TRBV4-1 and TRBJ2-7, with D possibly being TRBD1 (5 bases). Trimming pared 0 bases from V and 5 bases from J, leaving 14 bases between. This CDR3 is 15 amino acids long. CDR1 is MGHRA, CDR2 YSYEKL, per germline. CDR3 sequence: CASSQEMAGRDEQYF. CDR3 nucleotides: TGCGCCAGCAGCCAAGAGATGGCAGGGCGCGACGAGCAGTACTTC.

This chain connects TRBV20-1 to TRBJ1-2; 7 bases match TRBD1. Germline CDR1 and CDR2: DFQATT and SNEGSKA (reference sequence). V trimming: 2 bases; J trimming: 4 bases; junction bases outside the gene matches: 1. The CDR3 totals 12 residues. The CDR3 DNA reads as TGCAGTGCTAGATCAGGGGGCTATGGCTACACCTTC. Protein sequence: CSARSGGYGYTF.

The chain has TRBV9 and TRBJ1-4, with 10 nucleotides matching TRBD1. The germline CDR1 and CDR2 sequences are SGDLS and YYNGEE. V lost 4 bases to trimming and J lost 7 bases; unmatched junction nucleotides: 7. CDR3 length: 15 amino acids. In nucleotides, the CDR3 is TGTGCCAGCAGCCCCAGGACAGGGGGACGTGAAAAACTGTTTTTT. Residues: CASSPRTGGREKLFF.

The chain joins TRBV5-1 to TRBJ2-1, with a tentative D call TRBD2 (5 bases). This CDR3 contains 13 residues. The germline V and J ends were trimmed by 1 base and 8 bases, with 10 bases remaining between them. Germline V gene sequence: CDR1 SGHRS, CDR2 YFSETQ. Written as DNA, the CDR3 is TGCGCCAGCAGCTTGACGGGGTCCGATGAGCAGTTCTTC. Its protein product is CASSLTGSDEQFF.

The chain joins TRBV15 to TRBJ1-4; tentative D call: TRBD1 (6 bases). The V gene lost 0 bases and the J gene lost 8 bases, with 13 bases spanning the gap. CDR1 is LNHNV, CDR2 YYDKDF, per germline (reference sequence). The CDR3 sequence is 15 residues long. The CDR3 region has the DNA TGTGCCACCAGCAGAGATAGGGGGGCTGGCGAAAAACTGTTTTTT. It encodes CATSRDRGAGEKLFF.

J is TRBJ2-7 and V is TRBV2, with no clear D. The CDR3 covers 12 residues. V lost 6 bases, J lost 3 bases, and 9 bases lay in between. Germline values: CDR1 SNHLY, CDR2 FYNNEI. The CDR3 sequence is CASRPGRYEQYF. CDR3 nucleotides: TGTGCCAGCAGACCCGGACGCTACGAGCAGTACTTC.

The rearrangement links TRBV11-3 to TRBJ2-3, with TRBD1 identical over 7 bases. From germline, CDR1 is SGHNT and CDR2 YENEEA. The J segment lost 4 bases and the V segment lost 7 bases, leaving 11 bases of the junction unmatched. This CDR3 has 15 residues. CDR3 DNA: TGTGCCAGCACCTCCCGGGACAGCGTATCAGATACGCAGTATTTT. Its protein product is CASTSRDSVSDTQYF.

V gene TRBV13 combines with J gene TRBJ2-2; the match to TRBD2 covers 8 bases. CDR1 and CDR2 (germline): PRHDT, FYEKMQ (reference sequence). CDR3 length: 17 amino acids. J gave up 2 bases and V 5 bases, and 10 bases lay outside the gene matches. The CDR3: CASSPRGLAGNTGELFF. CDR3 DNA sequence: TGTGCCAGCAGCCCCCGAGGGCTAGCGGGTAACACCGGGGAGCTGTTTTTT.

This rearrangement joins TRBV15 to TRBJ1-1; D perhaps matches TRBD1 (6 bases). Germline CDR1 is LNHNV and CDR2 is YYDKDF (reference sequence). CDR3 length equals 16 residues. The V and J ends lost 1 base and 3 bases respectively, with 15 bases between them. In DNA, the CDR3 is TGTGCCACCAGCAGAGGCATGGGGGGCTTGGACACTGAAGCTTTCTTT. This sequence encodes CATSRGMGGLDTEAFF.

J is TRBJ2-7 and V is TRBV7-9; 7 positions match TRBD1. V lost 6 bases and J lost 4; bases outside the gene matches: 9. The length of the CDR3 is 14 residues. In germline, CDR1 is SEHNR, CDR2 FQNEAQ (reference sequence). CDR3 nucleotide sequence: TGTGCCAGCAGTCCCGGGACAGAATTTTACGAGCAGTACTTC. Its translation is CASSPGTEFYEQYF.

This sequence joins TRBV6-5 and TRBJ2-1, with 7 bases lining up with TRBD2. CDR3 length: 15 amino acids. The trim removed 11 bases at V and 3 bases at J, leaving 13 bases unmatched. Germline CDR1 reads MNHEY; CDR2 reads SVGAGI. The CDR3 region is CACAWGGGIYNEQFF. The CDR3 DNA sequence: TGTGCCTGCGCCTGGGGCGGGGGTATCTACAATGAGCAGTTCTTC.

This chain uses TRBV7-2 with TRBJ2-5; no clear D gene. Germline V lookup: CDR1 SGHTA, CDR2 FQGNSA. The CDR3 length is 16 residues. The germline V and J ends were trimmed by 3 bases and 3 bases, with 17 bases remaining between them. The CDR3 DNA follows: TGTGCCAGCAGCTTTGGGGTCGGGCGGAGCGAAGAGACCCAGTACTTC. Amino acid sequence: CASSFGVGRSEETQYF.

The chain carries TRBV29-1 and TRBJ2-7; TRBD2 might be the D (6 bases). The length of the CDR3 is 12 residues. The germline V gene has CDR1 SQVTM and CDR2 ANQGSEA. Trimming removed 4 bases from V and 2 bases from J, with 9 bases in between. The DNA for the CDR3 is TGCAGCGTTGGTTGGGGGGCCTACGAGCAGTACTTC. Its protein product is CSVGWGAYEQYF.

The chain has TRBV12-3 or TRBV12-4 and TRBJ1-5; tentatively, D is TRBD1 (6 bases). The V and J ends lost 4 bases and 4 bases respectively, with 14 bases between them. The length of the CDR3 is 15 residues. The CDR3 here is CASSSAGVRNQPQHF. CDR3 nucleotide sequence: TGTGCCAGCAGTTCTGCAGGGGTGAGGAATCAGCCCCAGCATTTT.

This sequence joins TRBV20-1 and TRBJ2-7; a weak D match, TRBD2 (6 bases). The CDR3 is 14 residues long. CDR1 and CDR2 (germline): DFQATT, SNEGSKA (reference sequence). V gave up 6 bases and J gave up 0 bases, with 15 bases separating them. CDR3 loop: CSARDLGSSYEQYF. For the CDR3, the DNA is TGCAGTGCGAGGGACTTGGGGAGCTCCTACGAGCAGTACTTC.

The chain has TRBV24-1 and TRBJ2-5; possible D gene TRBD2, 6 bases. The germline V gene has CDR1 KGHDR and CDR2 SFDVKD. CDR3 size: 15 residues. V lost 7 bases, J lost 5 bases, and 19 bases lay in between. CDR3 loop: CATSLTSWRGETQYF. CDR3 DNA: TGTGCCACCAGCCTAACCTCGTGGAGGGGCGAGACCCAGTACTTC.

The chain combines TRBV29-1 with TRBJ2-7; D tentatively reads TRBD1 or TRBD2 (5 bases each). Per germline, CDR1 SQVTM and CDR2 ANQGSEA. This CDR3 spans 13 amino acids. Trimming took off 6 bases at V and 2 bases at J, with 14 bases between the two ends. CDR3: CSVRDGNTYEQYF. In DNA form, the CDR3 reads TGCAGCGTCCGGGACGGGAATACCTACGAGCAGTACTTC.

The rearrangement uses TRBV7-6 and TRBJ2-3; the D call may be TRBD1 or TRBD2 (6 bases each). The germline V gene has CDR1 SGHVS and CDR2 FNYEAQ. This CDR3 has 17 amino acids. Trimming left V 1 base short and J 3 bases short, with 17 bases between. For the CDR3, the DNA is TGTGCCAGCAGCTTAGTGCAACTAGCTAGGGGGACAGATACGCAGTATTTT. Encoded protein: CASSLVQLARGTDTQYF. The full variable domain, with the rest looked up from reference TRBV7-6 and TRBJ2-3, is GAGVSQSPRYKVTKRGQDVALRCDPISGHVSLYWYRQALGQGPEFLTYFNYEAQQDKSGLPNDRFSAERPEGSISTLTIQRTEQRDSAMYRCASSLVQLARGTDTQYFGPGTRLTVL.

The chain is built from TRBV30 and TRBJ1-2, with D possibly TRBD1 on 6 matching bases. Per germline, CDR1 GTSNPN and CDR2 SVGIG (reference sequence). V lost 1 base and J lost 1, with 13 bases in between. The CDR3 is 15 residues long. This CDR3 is CAWSGDTGFNYGYTF. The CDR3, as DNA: TGTGCCTGGAGTGGGGACACAGGTTTTAACTATGGCTACACCTTC.

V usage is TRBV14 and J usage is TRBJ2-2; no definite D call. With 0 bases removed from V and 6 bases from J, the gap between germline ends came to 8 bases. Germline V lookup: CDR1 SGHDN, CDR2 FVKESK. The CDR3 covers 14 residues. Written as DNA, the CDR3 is TGTGCCAGCAGCCAAGATCGAAGGTCCGGGGAGCTGTTTTTT. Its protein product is CASSQDRRSGELFF.

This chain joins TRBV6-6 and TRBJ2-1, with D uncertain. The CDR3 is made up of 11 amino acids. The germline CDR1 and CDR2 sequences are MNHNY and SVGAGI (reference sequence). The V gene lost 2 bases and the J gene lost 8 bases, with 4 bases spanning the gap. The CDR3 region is CASSYTYEQFF. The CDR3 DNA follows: TGTGCCAGCAGTTACACCTATGAGCAGTTCTTC.